A single sample is the source of the 27 T cell receptor beta chains below, sequenced in a study. Via MiXCR, TCRdb re-called the 5' RACE reads, giving one row per CDR3 protein. The table records roughly 55,000 distinct CDR3 sequences, more than 20% of them present only once. The sequenced sample consisted of tumor-infiltrating naive CD4+ T cells sorted from the breast tumor. Subset defined: naive CD4+ T cells, CD4+CD45RA+CD25-. The receptors were gathered from a female donor with breast cancer.

This clonotype has at least ten counts. The chain has TRBV6-1 and TRBJ1-2; D is undetermined. The CDR3 is 12 residues long. Germline CDR1 reads MNHNS; CDR2 reads SASEGT. V lost 5 bases and J lost 4, with 8 bases in between. The CDR3 nucleotides are TGTGCCAGCAGTACCTGGGGCTATGGCTACACCTTC. Protein sequence: CASSTWGYGYTF.

This clonotype was picked up a small number of times. The chain joins TRBV6-2 or TRBV6-3 to TRBJ1-1, with D tentatively TRBD1 (5 bases). CDR3 length: 14 amino acids. The V and J ends lost 8 bases and 5 bases respectively, with 18 bases between them. CDR1 and CDR2 (germline): MNHEY, SVGEGT. This CDR3 is CASFDGGYSTEAFF. The CDR3 bases are TGTGCCAGCTTCGACGGGGGTTATTCGACTGAAGCTTTCTTT.

The V and J genes are TRBV20-1 and TRBJ2-7; no clear D gene. V was clipped by 5 bases and J by 7 bases, with 12 bases between them. Germline CDR1 and CDR2: DFQATT and SNEGSKA (reference sequence). The CDR3 runs 11 residues. CDR3 protein: CSALASKEQYF. The CDR3 bases are TGCAGTGCTCTGGCCTCGAAGGAGCAGTACTTC.

V and J are TRBV29-1 and TRBJ1-2, with 8 positions matching TRBD1. The germline V gene has CDR1 SQVTM and CDR2 ANQGSEA. The CDR3 totals 13 residues. V lost 7 bases to trimming and J lost 3 bases; unmatched junction nucleotides: 7. The CDR3 coding sequence is TGCAGCGCCACCCAGGGGGCTTACTATGGCTACACCTTC. Amino acids: CSATQGAYYGYTF.

The chain employs TRBV7-6 and TRBJ2-1; TRBD2 aligns across 8 bases. With 3 bases clipped from V and 4 bases from J, the junction kept 2 bases outside the gene matches. Germline V CDR1 and CDR2: SGHVS, FNYEAQ. This CDR3 has 14 amino acids. DNA for the CDR3: TGTGCCAGCAGCTTTAGCGGGATTTACAATGAGCAGTTCTTC. Its translation: CASSFSGIYNEQFF.

This clonotype was found a few times. This CDR3 reads CASSQEYSTYEQYF. The CDR3, as DNA: TGCGCCAGCAGCCAAGAATACAGTACCTACGAGCAGTACTTC. The chain is built from TRBV4-3 and TRBJ2-7; D unresolved. CDR1 is LGHNA, CDR2 YSLEER, per germline. Trimming cost V 0 bases and J 2 bases, with 8 bases left between them. The CDR3 covers 14 residues.

This clonotype was seen only a few times. The chain carries TRBV5-1 and TRBJ2-2; 12 bases map to TRBD2. Germline lookup yields CDR1 SGHRS and CDR2 YFSETQ. The CDR3 has 15 amino acids. With 4 bases clipped from V and 6 bases from J, the junction kept 4 bases outside the gene matches. CDR3 amino acids: CASSRTSGTAGELFF. Here the CDR3 DNA reads TGCGCCAGCAGCCGGACTAGCGGGACTGCCGGGGAGCTGTTTTTT.

The genes are TRBV25-1 and TRBJ1-4; 7 bases align to TRBD1. This CDR3 has 15 residues. Per the germline V gene, CDR1 is MGHDK and CDR2 is SYGVNS. V was pared by 3 bases and J by 7 bases, with 8 bases of the junction left unmatched. The CDR3 loop is CASSDPQGGVEKLFF. The CDR3 DNA reads TGTGCCAGCAGTGACCCTCAGGGGGGGGTTGAAAAACTGTTTTTT.

This chain uses TRBV5-1 with TRBJ2-7; 8 bases are a match to TRBD1. CDR3 length: 16 residues. Germline CDR1 SGHRS, CDR2 YFSETQ. V dropped 0 bases and J dropped 7; count of bases not matched to a gene: 12. This CDR3 reads CASSLEAGGVCREQYF. In DNA, the CDR3 is TGCGCCAGCAGCTTGGAGGCAGGGGGCGTGTGTCGGGAGCAGTACTTC.

About this clonotype itself: An end of the junction does not agree with germline; a read error may underlie this. The chain carries TRBV15 and TRBJ1-6; possibly TRBD1 for D (5 bases). CDR1 and CDR2 from the germline V gene are LNHNV and YYDKDF (reference sequence). This CDR3 has 14 amino acids. In DNA form, the CDR3 reads TGTGCCGCCAGCAGAGATCAGGGAAATTCACCCCTCCACTTT. It yields the protein CAASRDQGNSPLHF.

The chain recombines TRBV20-1 with TRBJ2-5, with D hard to call. The CDR3 is made up of 14 amino acids. The V gene lost 5 bases and the J gene lost 1 base, with 14 bases spanning the gap. Germline CDR1 and CDR2: DFQATT and SNEGSKA (reference sequence). The CDR3 nucleotides are TGCAGTGCTTTTAGTCGGAAGGGCCAAGAGACCCAGTACTTC. Its translation is CSAFSRKGQETQYF.

The chain employs TRBV4-2 and TRBJ1-2; 8 positions match TRBD1. The CDR3 totals 14 residues. The germline gives CDR1 LGHNA, CDR2 YNFKEQ. J lost 3 bases, V lost 2 bases, and 2 bases had no gene match. Here the CDR3 DNA reads TGTGCCAGCAGCCAAAACAGGGGGGACTATGGCTACACCTTC. The encoded protein is CASSQNRGDYGYTF.

This clonotype showed up just a few times. The chain joins TRBV12-3 or TRBV12-4 to TRBJ2-5; 12 bases map to TRBD2. The CDR3 runs to 16 residues. V trimming: 6 bases; J trimming: 4 bases; junction bases outside the gene matches: 9. The CDR3 DNA reads TGTGCCAGCAGAACGACTAGCGGGAGTTTTAGAGAGACCCAGTACTTC. It specifies CASRTTSGSFRETQYF.

This CDR3 reads CASSLFRAPNTGELFF. As DNA, the CDR3 is TGTGCCAGCAGTTTATTCCGGGCCCCGAACACCGGGGAGCTGTTTTTT. The rearrangement links TRBV28 to TRBJ2-2; D is unclear. Trimming left V 1 base short and J 0 bases short, with 9 bases between. The CDR3 extends over 16 amino acids. In germline, CDR1 is MDHEN, CDR2 SYDVKM.

V usage is TRBV4-2 and J usage is TRBJ2-1, with D maybe TRBD2 (6 bases). The V gene lost 0 bases and the J gene lost 4 bases, with 13 bases spanning the gap. The length of the CDR3 is 16 residues. The germline CDR1 and CDR2 sequences are LGHNA and YNFKEQ. Written as DNA, the CDR3 is TGTGCCAGCAGCCAAGACTACCCCGGGACTTACAATGAGCAGTTCTTC. Its protein is CASSQDYPGTYNEQFF.

The chain uses TRBV5-1 and TRBJ2-3; 10 nucleotides match TRBD2. Unmatched junction bases numbered 5, after V lost 4 bases and J lost 0 bases. The germline gives CDR1 SGHRS, CDR2 YFSETQ. The CDR3 consists of 16 residues. The CDR3 DNA reads TGCGCCAGCAGCGTAATTAGCGGGGGGAGCACAGATACGCAGTATTTT. Its translation: CASSVISGGSTDTQYF.

Comment on this clonotype: Relative to the germline gene, one junction end is altered; a read error may explain this. The V and J genes are TRBV15 and TRBJ1-5, with unresolved D. Germline V gene sequence: CDR1 LNHNV, CDR2 YYDKDF (reference sequence). The CDR3 has 14 residues. The DNA for the CDR3 is TGTGCCACCAGCAGAGAAGAAGGGAATCAGCCCCAGCAGTTT. This gives the protein CATSREEGNQPQQF. Full variable domain (outside the CDR3, taken from reference TRBV15 and TRBJ1-5): DAMVIQNPRYQVTQFGKPVTLSCSQTLNHNVMYWYQQKSSQAPKLLFHYYDKDFNNEADTPDNFQSRRPNTSFCFLDIRSPGLGDTAMYLCATSREEGNQPQQFGDGTRLSIL.

In regard to this clonotype: A much larger clonotype is one base distant, so this may be a read error. The gene calls are TRBV7-2 and TRBJ2-5; D gene unclear. Looked up from germline, CDR1 is SGHTA and CDR2 is FQGNSA. V lost 8 bases and J lost 0, with 4 bases in between. The CDR3 covers 11 residues. The CDR3 here is CASRYQETQYF. The DNA for the CDR3 is TGTGCCAGCCGGTACCAAGAGACCCAGTACTTC.

As regards this clonotype: No conserved phenylalanine or tryptophan is present at the end of the CDR3, so a read error is the likely explanation. The V and J genes are TRBV5-1 and TRBJ1-2, with 7 bases that match TRBD1. Trimming took 4 bases from V and 10 from J; bases not matched to a gene: 13. CDR1 is SGHRS, CDR2 YFSETQ, per germline. The CDR3 length is 14 residues. CDR3 amino acids: CASSQSFDRVTYTL. CDR3 bases: TGCGCCAGCAGCCAATCATTCGACAGGGTCACCTACACCTTA.

This clonotype was found a few times. The chain is built from TRBV20-1 and TRBJ2-3; TRBD2 agrees at 9 bases. CDR3 length: 15 residues. The V and J ends lost 4 bases and 1 base, in that order; junction bases with no gene match: 6. Germline V gives CDR1 DFQATT, CDR2 SNEGSKA (reference sequence). Here the CDR3 reads CSAKQAGGGTDTQYF. The CDR3 DNA reads as TGCAGTGCTAAACAAGCGGGAGGAGGCACAGATACGCAGTATTTT.

In this sample, this clonotype turned up a few times. This sequence joins TRBV5-1 and TRBJ2-5; possibly TRBD2 for D (5 bases). Germline V gives CDR1 SGHRS, CDR2 YFSETQ. The CDR3 consists of 13 residues. Between the trimmed V and J ends, which lost 3 bases and 2 bases, there was a span of 8 bases. The DNA for the CDR3 is TGCGCCAGCAGCTCGACTAATCAAGAGACCCAGTACTTC. It translates to CASSSTNQETQYF. The variable domain in full, with the rest retrieved from reference TRBV5-1 and TRBJ2-5, is KAGVTQTPRYLIKTRGQQVTLSCSPISGHRSVSWYQQTPGQGLQFLFEYFSETQRNKGNFPGRFSGRQFSNSRSEMNVSTLELGDSALYLCASSSTNQETQYFGPGTRLLVL.

This clonotype was counted only a few times. V usage is TRBV18 and J usage is TRBJ1-2; maybe TRBD1 (6 bases). Germline lookup yields CDR1 KGHSH and CDR2 LQKENI. The CDR3 totals 13 residues. V was pared by 3 bases and J by 7 bases, with 12 bases between. This CDR3 reads CASSPNREGGYTF. CDR3 nucleotides: TGTGCCAGCTCACCCAACAGGGAGGGTGGCTACACCTTC.

Of note for this clonotype: One end of the junction fails to match germline, which may point to a read error. The V call is TRBV4-1, the J call TRBJ1-1; 7 bases match TRBD1. The CDR3 is 17 residues long. Germline V gene data show CDR1 as MGHRA and CDR2 as YSYEKL. The CDR3 sequence: CASSQDPGQTMNTEAFF. The CDR3 DNA reads TGCGCCAGCAGCCAAGATCCGGGACAGACAATGAACACTGAAGCGTTCTTT.

Details on this clonotype: Likely a read error: the CDR3 ends without its conserved phenylalanine or tryptophan. This rearrangement joins TRBV7-2 to TRBJ1-5, with D perhaps matching TRBD1 (5 bases). There are 12 residues in the CDR3. The V gene lost 8 bases and the J gene lost 9 bases, with 14 bases spanning the gap. Germline CDR1 and CDR2: SGHTA and FQGNSA. The CDR3 loop reads CASADPGGPQHL. The DNA of the CDR3 is TGTGCCAGCGCCGACCCTGGGGGGCCCCAGCATCTT.

V and J are TRBV4-3 and TRBJ1-2; D is undetermined. The germline CDR1 and CDR2 sequences are LGHNA and YSLEER. The CDR3 is made up of 17 amino acids. Trimming removed 0 bases from V and 2 bases from J, with 16 bases in between. As DNA, the CDR3 is TGCGCCAGCAGCCAAGATTACGTGGCAGGCGTAAACTATGGCTACACCTTC. Residues: CASSQDYVAGVNYGYTF.

There are a few counts of this clonotype. This rearrangement joins TRBV20-1 to TRBJ2-3; TRBD2 agrees at 8 bases. V gave up 6 bases and J gave up 9 bases; unmatched junction bases: 14. CDR3 length: 14 residues. The germline V gene has CDR1 DFQATT and CDR2 SNEGSKA (reference sequence). The CDR3 region has the DNA TGCAGTGCCAGGAGCGGGGGATCGGGAGACACGCAGTATTTT. Residues: CSARSGGSGDTQYF.

This clonotype appeared a few times. This chain uses TRBV25-1 with TRBJ2-1; D remains unclear. This CDR3 contains 14 residues. Trimming left V 3 bases short and J 7 bases short, with 13 bases between. From germline, CDR1 is MGHDK and CDR2 SYGVNS. CDR3 coding DNA: TGTGCCAGCAGTGATACGGTTTCAGGTAATGAGCAGTTCTTC. Encoded protein: CASSDTVSGNEQFF.